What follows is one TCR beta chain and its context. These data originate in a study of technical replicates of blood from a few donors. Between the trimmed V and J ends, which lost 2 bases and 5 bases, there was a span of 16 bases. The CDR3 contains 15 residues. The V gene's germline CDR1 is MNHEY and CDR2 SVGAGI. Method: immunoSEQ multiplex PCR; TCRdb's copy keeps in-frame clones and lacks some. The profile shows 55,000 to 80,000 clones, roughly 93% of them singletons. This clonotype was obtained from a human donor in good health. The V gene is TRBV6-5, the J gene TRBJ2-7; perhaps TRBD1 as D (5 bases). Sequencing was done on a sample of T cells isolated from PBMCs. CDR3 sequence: CASSYNRQSTDEQYF. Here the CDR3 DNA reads TGTGCCAGCAGTTACAATCGACAGTCAACGGACGAGCAGTACTTC.